This T cell receptor (beta chain) appears in the sequencing data of a study of blood T cell repertoires in COVID-19. Overall study: Acute and convalescent COVID-19 samples came from the United States, Italy and Spain. PBMCs, B-cell-depleted T cells, or T cells were the source of the cDNA or gDNA that made up the material.

Authors' processing steps: The assay estimated nucleated cells by amplifying reference gene primers. The repertoire was sequenced with immunoSEQ multiplex PCR; TCRdb's copy has only in-frame clones and lacks some. The DNA was the basis for D and trimming; V, J and clone size are from that table. Seen here are about 330,000 clones, about 86% observed once, and the top ten hold roughly 1.2%. The CDR3 is 14 residues long. Germline V lookup: CDR1 LGHDT, CDR2 YNNKEL (reference sequence). With 4 bases removed from V and 5 bases from J, the gap between germline ends came to 11 bases. The sequence came from a woman aged 45-59 years with acute or convalescent COVID-19. Sequenced sample: peripheral blood. This chain connects TRBV3-1 (or the pseudogene TRBV3-2) to TRBJ2-2; D possibly corresponds to TRBD1 (6 bases). This CDR3 is CASSPEGGTGELFF. CDR3 DNA sequence: TGTGCCAGCAGCCCCGAAGGGGGAACCGGGGAGCTGTTTTTT.